The sequence of this T cell receptor beta chain was determined in a study of shared clonotypes between healthy human individuals. Study-wide context: The people who gave samples were two women and a few men aged 18 to 49.

Turning to this clone: The antigen remains undetermined.

There are 14 residues in the CDR3. Trimming at V came to 5 bases and at J to 5 bases, leaving 8 bases not matched to a gene. Germline-derived CDR1 and CDR2 are WSHSY and SAAADI. Overall study findings and caveats: Enrolling few donors narrowed the genetic and exposure-history diversity that was represented.

The study ran the assay at deep level. DNA input for the unsorted PBMC replicate PCRs was 250 to 350 ng, approximately 29,000 T cell genomes. Here immunoSEQ multiplex PCR was the method, and the copy in TCRdb shows in-frame clones only, minus some. The sample shows about 560,000 clones, about 80% of them seen only once. This chain joins TRBV10-2 and TRBJ1-2; 7 positions agree with TRBD1. The sample was PBMCs. The TCR sequence derives from a woman aged 40 to 49 in good health. Some clones in this sample may be carry-over from other donors' samples. This CDR3 reads CASSLDRVEYGYTF. The CDR3 region has the DNA TGCGCCAGCAGTTTAGACAGGGTCGAATATGGCTACACCTTC.